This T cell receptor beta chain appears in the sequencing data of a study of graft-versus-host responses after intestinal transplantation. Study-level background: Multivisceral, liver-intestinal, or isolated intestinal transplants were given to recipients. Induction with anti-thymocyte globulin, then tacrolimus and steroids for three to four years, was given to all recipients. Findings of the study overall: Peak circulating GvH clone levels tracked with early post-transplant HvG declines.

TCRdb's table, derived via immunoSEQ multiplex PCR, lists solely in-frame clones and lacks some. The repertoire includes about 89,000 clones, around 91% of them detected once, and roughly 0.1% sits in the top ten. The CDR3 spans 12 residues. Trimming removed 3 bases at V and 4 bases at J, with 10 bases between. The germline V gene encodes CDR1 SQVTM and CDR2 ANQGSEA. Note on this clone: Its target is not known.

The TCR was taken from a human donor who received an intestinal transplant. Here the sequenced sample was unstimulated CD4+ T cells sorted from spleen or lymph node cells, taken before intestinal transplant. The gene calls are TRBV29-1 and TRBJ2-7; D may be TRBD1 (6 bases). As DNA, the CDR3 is TGCAGCGTTGACAGCGACAGGTACGAGCAGTACTTC. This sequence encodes CSVDSDRYEQYF.